This T cell receptor (beta chain) emerged from a study of esophageal squamous cell carcinoma under preoperative chemotherapy. Findings of the study overall: After paclitaxel-nedaplatin, abundant clones were more likely to contract than amplify.

One entry per CDR3 protein, called by TCRdb with MiXCR from the PCR reads. The sample consists of roughly 18,000 distinct CDR3 sequences, about half of them appearing once. This clonotype was picked up one time. Its cognate antigen is unknown. Since no conserved phenylalanine or tryptophan closes the CDR3, a read error is the likely cause. The CDR3 contains 14 residues. In germline, CDR1 is MNHNS, CDR2 SASEGT. Time point given: after preoperative PTX-NDP chemotherapy. V gene TRBV6-1 combines with J gene TRBJ2-5; maybe TRBD2 (7 bases). Matching the DNA end better, TRBJ2-4 makes the J call doubtful. This material was collected from a patient given preoperative chemotherapy. This clonotype was sampled from a human donor with esophageal squamous cell carcinoma. The donor label of this sample is uncertain. CDR3 amino acids: CAGRGGRDKDIQYL. CDR3 DNA: TGTGCGGGGCGCGGGGGCCGTGACAAAGACATTCAGTACTTA.